This T cell receptor (beta chain) appears in the sequencing data of a study of Ad26.COV2.S vaccination and SARS-CoV-2 variants. Study at large: Trial arm assignment for the donor was COV1001 Ad26.COV2.S. The authors gave Ad26.COV2.S intramuscularly, either once or twice 56 days apart. Study-level points and caveats: Spike-specific TCR breadth ran higher among vaccine recipients than placebo recipients.

Treatment specified: some 20 received Ad26.COV2.S at low or high dose, single or two shots; five or six received placebo; per-sample allocation not given. Material that was analyzed had been drawn on day 63 after the first vaccine or placebo injection. Only in-frame clones appear in the TCRdb table, and some are missing; sequencing was by immunoSEQ multiplex PCR. This table holds roughly 320,000 clones, around 87% found once. Concerning this clone itself: Its matching antigen is unknown.

This TCR came from a person between 18 and 65 years old who received the Ad26.COV2.S COVID-19 vaccine or a placebo. The source material was peripheral blood, sampled in a trial of Ad26.COV2.S vaccine versus placebo.

CDR3 nucleotides: TGTGCCAGCAGACTAGGAAACACCATATATTTT. The encoded protein is CASRLGNTIYF. The chain carries TRBV27 and TRBJ1-3; D not certain. This CDR3 comprises 11 residues. Germline V lookup: CDR1 MNHEY, CDR2 SMNVEV (reference sequence). The germline V and J ends were trimmed by 6 bases and 4 bases, with 4 bases remaining between them.